Presented here are 22 T cell receptor beta chains from one specimen sequenced in a study of vaccination and CD4 T cells after COVID-19 (dated by TCRdb to the early 2020s). The library was made by PCR. Data came from an Illumina iSeq 100. DNA from cultured CD4+ T cells was subjected to TCR sequencing with the Oncomine TCR Beta short-read assay at the Johns Hopkins FTIC core. The public reads were reanalyzed by TCRdb: fastp trimming at Q25, MiXCR alignment, in-frame beta chains only. Each CDR3 protein appears once, grouped with its most common genes and DNA. The sample data list 15,000 to 20,000 distinct CDR3 sequences, and 51% of these were observed just once. Roughly a tenth of the sample goes to the ten largest clones. No antigen has been assigned to these receptors. The treatment or condition tag for this specimen amounts to: roughly nine-day PBMC culture with coronavirus spike peptide pools or control peptides (ViraFEST assay).

This specimen was CD4+ T cells from blood, cultured in vitro, taken before SARS-CoV-2 vaccination. The receptors originated from a human donor who had recovered from COVID-19.

This chain links TRBV19 with TRBJ2-7; possible D gene TRBD1, 6 bases. V was trimmed by 5 bases and J by 2 bases, leaving 16 bases between them. This CDR3 contains 15 residues. Germline loops: CDR1 LNHDA, CDR2 SQIVND (reference sequence). CDR3 loop: CASSVTGHDTYEQYF. CDR3 DNA: TGTGCCAGTAGTGTGACGGGACACGATACCTACGAGCAGTACTTC.

This clonotype appeared once. This chain links TRBV12-3 or TRBV12-4 with TRBJ1-5; 8 bases map to TRBD1. The CDR3 is 15 amino acids. The J segment lost 0 bases and the V segment lost 6 bases, leaving 4 bases of the junction unmatched. In DNA form, the CDR3 reads TGTGCCAGCAGGCCGGGACAGGATAGCAATCAGCCCCAGCATTTT. The encoded protein is CASRPGQDSNQPQHF.

This chain connects TRBV6-1 to TRBJ2-5; the D gene is possibly TRBD2 (6 bases). The CDR3 extends over 15 amino acids. The germline V and J ends were trimmed by 5 bases and 5 bases, with 18 bases remaining between them. CDR1 is MNHNS and CDR2 is SASEGT in the germline V gene. The CDR3 DNA follows: TGTGCCAGCAGTCTGCGGGACCGGAGGGTGGAGACCCAGTACTTC. It yields the protein CASSLRDRRVETQYF.

The chain recombines TRBV7-8 with TRBJ2-3; D is perhaps TRBD1 (6 bases). Trimming took off 3 bases at V and 2 bases at J, with 9 bases between the two ends. Germline V CDR1 and CDR2: SGHVS, FQNEAQ. The CDR3 runs 14 residues. The CDR3 is CASSFRQDTDTQYF. The CDR3, as DNA: TGTGCCAGCAGCTTCCGACAGGACACAGATACGCAGTATTTT.

The J gene is TRBJ2-3, the V gene TRBV7-8; perhaps TRBD2 as D (6 bases). The CDR3 has 18 residues. V dropped 1 base and J dropped 1 base, with 18 bases sitting between them. Germline CDR1 is SGHVS and CDR2 is FQNEAQ. For the CDR3, the DNA is TGTGCCAGCAGCTTAGTTTTGTCTTGGGCTAGCGGCACAGATACGCAGTATTTT. This codes for CASSLVLSWASGTDTQYF.

This clonotype was observed a few times. V gene TRBV6-4 combines with J gene TRBJ1-2; D gene unclear. Per the germline V gene, CDR1 is MRHNA and CDR2 is SNTAGT. CDR3 length: 11 amino acids. Trimming pared 7 bases from V and 4 bases from J, leaving 7 bases between. The CDR3 coding sequence is TGTGCCAGCACGGAGGGCTATGGCTACACCTTC. Amino acid sequence: CASTEGYGYTF.

The table lists this clonotype with a few counts. V gene TRBV20-1 combines with J gene TRBJ2-1, with D perhaps matching TRBD2 (6 bases). Trimming removed 3 bases at V and 4 bases at J, with 7 bases between. The germline gives CDR1 DFQATT, CDR2 SNEGSKA (reference sequence). CDR3 size: 12 residues. The CDR3 region is CSASRGYNEQFF. CDR3 coding DNA: TGCAGTGCTAGCCGGGGGTACAATGAGCAGTTCTTC.

The chain has TRBV6-1 and TRBJ1-2; 11 bases fit TRBD1. This CDR3 has 13 residues. The trim removed 9 bases at V and 4 bases at J, leaving 4 bases unmatched. CDR1 is MNHNS, CDR2 SASEGT, per germline. DNA of the CDR3: TGTGCCAGGGGGGACAGGGGGACCTATGGCTACACCTTC. This sequence encodes CARGDRGTYGYTF.

This rearrangement joins TRBV5-1 to TRBJ2-2, with D perhaps matching TRBD1 or TRBD2 (5 bases each). The germline CDR1 and CDR2 sequences are SGHRS and YFSETQ. Deletions cut 5 bases from V and 5 bases from J, with 19 bases between. The CDR3 has 16 residues. CDR3 sequence reads: CASRFLGEPGTGELFF. Written as DNA, the CDR3 is TGCGCCAGCAGATTCCTGGGGGAGCCGGGGACCGGGGAGCTGTTTTTT. Complete variable domain (other parts from reference TRBV5-1 and TRBJ2-2): KAGVTQTPRYLIKTRGQQVTLSCSPISGHRSVSWYQQTPGQGLQFLFEYFSETQRNKGNFPGRFSGRQFSNSRSEMNVSTLELGDSALYLCASRFLGEPGTGELFFGEGSRLTVL.

V usage is TRBV30 and J usage is TRBJ2-6, with 8 bases matching TRBD2. CDR3 length equals 17 residues. Germline V gene lookup returns CDR1 GTSNPN and CDR2 SVGIG (reference sequence). V trimming: 3 bases; J trimming: 0 bases; junction bases outside the gene matches: 7. The chain's CDR3 is CAWSAHTSGSGANVLTF. For the CDR3, the DNA is TGTGCCTGGAGCGCCCACACTAGCGGCTCTGGGGCCAACGTCCTGACTTTC.

V usage is TRBV24-1 and J usage is TRBJ2-1; TRBD1 aligns across 10 bases. J gave up 8 bases and V 5 bases, and 8 bases lay outside the gene matches. The CDR3 has 15 residues. Germline-derived CDR1 and CDR2 are KGHDR and SFDVKD. The CDR3 coding sequence is TGTGCCACCAGTGGACCGGGACAGGGGATGCATGAGCAGTTCTTC. This encodes CATSGPGQGMHEQFF.

CDR3 in amino acids: CASSLSVGETQYF. Here the CDR3 DNA reads TGTGCCAGCAGCTTAAGTGTGGGAGAGACCCAGTACTTC. V usage is TRBV7-3 and J usage is TRBJ2-5; D uncertain. Germline-derived CDR1 and CDR2 are SGHTA and FQGTGA. The CDR3 contains 13 residues. The ends were cut back, 1 base at V and 4 bases at J, with 7 bases in the middle.

This clonotype was observed a handful of times. The chain carries TRBV20-1 and TRBJ2-3; D is ambiguous. Trimming left V 0 bases short and J 1 base short, with 8 bases between. From germline, CDR1 is DFQATT and CDR2 SNEGSKA (reference sequence). CDR3 length: 14 residues. Written as DNA, the CDR3 is TGCAGTGCTAGAGATGGACCTCGCACAGATACGCAGTATTTT. Translating it yields CSARDGPRTDTQYF.

V usage is TRBV7-6 and J usage is TRBJ1-2; 10 bases are a match to TRBD1. This CDR3 is built from 15 residues. CDR1 is SGHVS, CDR2 FNYEAQ, per germline. V gave up 1 base and J gave up 7 bases; unmatched junction bases: 6. This CDR3 reads CASSLERQGASGYTF. CDR3 nucleotides: TGTGCCAGCAGCTTAGAACGACAGGGGGCTAGTGGCTACACCTTC. Looking up the rest from reference TRBV7-6 and TRBJ1-2 gives the full variable domain: GAGVSQSPRYKVTKRGQDVALRCDPISGHVSLYWYRQALGQGPEFLTYFNYEAQQDKSGLPNDRFSAERPEGSISTLTIQRTEQRDSAMYRCASSLERQGASGYTFGSGTRLTVV.

About this clonotype: One end of the junction varies from germline; a read error may be responsible. This chain uses TRBV6-1 with TRBJ1-6, with D possibly being TRBD1 (5 bases). Germline V CDR1 and CDR2: MNHNS, SASEGT. This CDR3 is 15 amino acids long. The CDR3 DNA sequence: TGTGCCAGCAGTGTAGAGGCAGGGACCAATTCACCCCTCCTCTTT. This encodes CASSVEAGTNSPLLF.

The chain recombines TRBV19 with TRBJ1-6; 9 nucleotides align to TRBD1. In germline, CDR1 is LNHDA, CDR2 SQIVND (reference sequence). The J segment lost 10 bases and the V segment lost 6 bases, leaving 10 bases of the junction unmatched. CDR3 size: 15 residues. The CDR3 sequence is CASSSRPQGASPLHF. The CDR3 DNA sequence: TGTGCCAGTAGCTCTAGGCCACAGGGGGCCTCACCCCTCCACTTT. Full variable domain (outside the CDR3, taken from reference TRBV19 and TRBJ1-6): DGGITQSPKYLFRKEGQNVTLSCEQNLNHDAMYWYRQDPGQGLRLIYYSQIVNDFQKGDIAEGYSVSREKKESFPLTVTSAQKNPTAFYLCASSSRPQGASPLHFGNGTRLTVT.

This clonotype was observed a single time. V is TRBV10-3 and J is TRBJ1-1, with D maybe TRBD1 (6 bases). Germline V CDR1 and CDR2: ENHRY, SYGVKD. This CDR3 comprises 12 residues. Trimming removed 9 bases at V and 2 bases at J, with 10 bases between. DNA for the CDR3: TGTGCCATATGGGACACTAACACTGAAGCTTTCTTT. Translating gives CAIWDTNTEAFF.

This clonotype turned up a few times. The chain uses TRBV2 and TRBJ1-4; D is possibly TRBD1 (5 bases). V was trimmed by 5 bases and J by 8 bases, leaving 9 bases between them. From germline, CDR1 is SNHLY and CDR2 FYNNEI. The CDR3 is 12 residues long. For the CDR3, the DNA is TGTGCCAGCAGTAGGGGTGCAGAAAAACTGTTTTTT. It yields the protein CASSRGAEKLFF. Looking up the rest from reference TRBV2 and TRBJ1-4 gives the full variable domain: EPEVTQTPSHQVTQMGQEVILRCVPISNHLYFYWYRQILGQKVEFLVSFYNNEISEKSEIFDDQFSVERPDGSNFTLKIRSTKLEDSAMYFCASSRGAEKLFFGSGTQLSVL.

V and J are TRBV5-4 and TRBJ1-2, with unresolved D. With 2 bases removed from V and 2 bases from J, the gap between germline ends came to 4 bases. CDR1 SGHNT and CDR2 YYREEE come from the germline V gene (reference sequence). The CDR3 runs 12 residues. CDR3 sequence (DNA): TGTGCCAGCAGCTTCGGGAACTATGGCTACACCTTC. Translated: CASSFGNYGYTF. Complete variable domain (other parts from reference TRBV5-4 and TRBJ1-2): ETGVTQSPTHLIKTRGQQVTLRCSSQSGHNTVSWYQQALGQGPQFIFQYYREEENGRGNFPPRFSGLQFPNYSSELNVNALELDDSALYLCASSFGNYGYTFGSGTRLTVV.

This clonotype was seen only a few times. The chain has TRBV6-1 and TRBJ1-2, with D uncertain. This CDR3 comprises 13 residues. CDR1 and CDR2 (germline): MNHNS, SASEGT. V was clipped by 6 bases and J by 6 bases, with 14 bases between them. CDR3 sequence: CASSQNSWNGYTF. The CDR3 DNA sequence: TGTGCCAGCAGCCAGAATTCATGGAATGGCTACACCTTC.

V and J are TRBV7-6 and TRBJ2-6; tentative D call: TRBD2 (6 bases). The V end lost 7 bases, the J end lost 3 bases, and 7 bases lay between the germline ends. The CDR3 is 13 residues long. CDR1 and CDR2 from the germline V gene are SGHVS and FNYEAQ. This CDR3 reads CASKRVGANVLTF. CDR3 DNA: TGTGCCAGCAAGCGGGTTGGGGCCAACGTCCTGACTTTC.

CDR3 residues: CASSFDRAKNIQYF. The CDR3 coding sequence is TGCGCCAGCAGCTTTGACAGGGCCAAAAACATTCAGTACTTC. The chain employs TRBV5-1 and TRBJ2-4; a possible D gene is TRBD1 (6 bases). This CDR3 is built from 14 residues. Trimming pared 2 bases from V and 1 base from J, leaving 7 bases between. Looked up from germline, CDR1 is SGHRS and CDR2 is YFSETQ.